This section outlines one T cell receptor beta chain sequence together with its context. Researchers took RNA transcripts and amplified the TCR beta CDR3 regions from them. Carried out on the TCR CDR3, a first-round RT-PCR used the HTBI primer set. TCRdb processed the multiplex PCR reads anew with MiXCR; each CDR3 protein has one entry. The repertoire holds over 700,000 distinct CDR3 sequences, with about 19% as singletons. This CDR3 comprises 16 residues. Germline lookup yields CDR1 MNHNS and CDR2 SASEGT. V shed 6 bases, J shed 2 bases, and the junction held 10 bases outside the gene matches. The record originates from a study of T cells in Graves' hyperthyroidism and ophthalmopathy. The PBMCs studied were ones that came from 8.5 to 10 ml fresh peripheral blood.

The material sequenced was blood. The V call is TRBV6-1, the J call TRBJ2-7, with 10 bases fitting TRBD2. The TCR sequence derives from a woman aged 45-60 years with Graves' hyperthyroidism that later progressed to Graves' ophthalmopathy. CDR3 amino acids: CASSLQAGGHPYEQYF. The DNA of the CDR3 is TGTGCCAGCAGCCTACAAGCGGGGGGGCACCCCTACGAGCAGTACTTC.